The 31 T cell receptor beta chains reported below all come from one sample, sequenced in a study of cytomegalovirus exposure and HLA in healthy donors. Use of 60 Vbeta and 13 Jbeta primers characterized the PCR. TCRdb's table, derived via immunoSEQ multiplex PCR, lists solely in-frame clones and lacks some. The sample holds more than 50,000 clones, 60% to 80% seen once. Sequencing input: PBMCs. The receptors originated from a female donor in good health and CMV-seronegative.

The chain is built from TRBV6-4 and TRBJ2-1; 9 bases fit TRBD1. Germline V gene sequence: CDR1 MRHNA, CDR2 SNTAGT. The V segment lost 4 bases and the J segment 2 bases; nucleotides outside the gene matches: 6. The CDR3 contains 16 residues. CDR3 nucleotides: TGTGCCAGCAGTGTCCTACAGGGGGCTCCCTACAATGAGCAGTTCTTC. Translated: CASSVLQGAPYNEQFF.

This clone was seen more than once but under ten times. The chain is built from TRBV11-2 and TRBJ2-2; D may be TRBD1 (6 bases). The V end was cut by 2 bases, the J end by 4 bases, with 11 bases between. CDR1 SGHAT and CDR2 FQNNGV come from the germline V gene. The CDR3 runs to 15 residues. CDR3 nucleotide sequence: TGTGCCAGCAGCTTATCGGGACATATCACCGGGGAGCTGTTTTTT. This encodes CASSLSGHITGELFF. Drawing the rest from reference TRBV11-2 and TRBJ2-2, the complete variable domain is EAGVAQSPRYKIIEKRQSVAFWCNPISGHATLYWYQQILGQGPKLLIQFQNNGVVDDSQLPKDRFSAERLKGVDSTLKIQPAKLEDSAVYLCASSLSGHITGELFFGEGSRLTVL.

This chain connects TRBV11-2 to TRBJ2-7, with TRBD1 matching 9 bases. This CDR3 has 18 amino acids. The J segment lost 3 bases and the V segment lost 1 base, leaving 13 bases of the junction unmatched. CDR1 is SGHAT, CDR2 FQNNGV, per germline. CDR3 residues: CASSLGRETGGVRYEQYF. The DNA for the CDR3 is TGTGCCAGCAGCTTAGGGAGGGAGACAGGGGGAGTACGCTACGAGCAGTACTTC.

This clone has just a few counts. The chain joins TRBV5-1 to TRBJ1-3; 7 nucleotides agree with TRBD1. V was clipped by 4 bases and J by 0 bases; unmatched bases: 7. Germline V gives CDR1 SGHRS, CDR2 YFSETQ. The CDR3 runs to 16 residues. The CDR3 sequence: CASSPGTVSSGNTIYF. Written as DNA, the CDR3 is TGCGCCAGCAGCCCCGGGACAGTCAGCTCTGGAAACACCATATATTTT. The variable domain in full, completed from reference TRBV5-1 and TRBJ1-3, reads KAGVTQTPRYLIKTRGQQVTLSCSPISGHRSVSWYQQTPGQGLQFLFEYFSETQRNKGNFPGRFSGRQFSNSRSEMNVSTLELGDSALYLCASSPGTVSSGNTIYFGEGSWLTVV.

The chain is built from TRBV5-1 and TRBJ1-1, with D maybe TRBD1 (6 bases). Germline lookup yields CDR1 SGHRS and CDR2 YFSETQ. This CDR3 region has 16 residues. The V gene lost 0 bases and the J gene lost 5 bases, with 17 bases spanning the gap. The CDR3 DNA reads TGCGCCAGCAGCTTGGGGGGGGGCGCGGCAAAAACTGAAGCTTTCTTT. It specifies CASSLGGGAAKTEAFF.

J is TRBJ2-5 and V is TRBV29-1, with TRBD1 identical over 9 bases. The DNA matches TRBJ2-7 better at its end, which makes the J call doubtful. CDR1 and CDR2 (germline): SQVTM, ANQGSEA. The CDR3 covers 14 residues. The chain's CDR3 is CSVGRDRDSYEQYF. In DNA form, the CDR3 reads TGCAGCGTTGGCCGGGACAGGGACTCCTACGAGCAGTACTTC.

This chain's CDR3 is CASSAGTGDQPQHF. In DNA, the CDR3 is TGCGCCAGCAGCGCCGGGACAGGGGATCAGCCCCAGCATTTT. This chain links TRBV5-1 with TRBJ1-5; TRBD1 aligns across 10 bases. The CDR3 totals 14 residues. Germline trimming cut 4 bases from V and 5 bases from J; bases unmatched to any gene: 3. CDR1 is SGHRS and CDR2 is YFSETQ in the germline V gene.

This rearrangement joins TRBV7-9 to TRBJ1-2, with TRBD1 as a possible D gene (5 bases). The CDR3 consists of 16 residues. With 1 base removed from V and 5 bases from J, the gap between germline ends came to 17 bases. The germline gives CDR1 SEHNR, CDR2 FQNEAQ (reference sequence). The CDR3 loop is CASSLVATTRGYGYTF. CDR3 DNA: TGTGCCAGCAGCTTAGTGGCCACAACAAGGGGTTATGGCTACACCTTC.

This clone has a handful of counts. CDR3 loop: CASSLLNRGGEQFF. The CDR3 nucleotides read TGTGCCAGCAGTTTATTGAATAGGGGGGGTGAGCAGTTCTTC. V gene TRBV27 combines with J gene TRBJ2-1; D perhaps matches TRBD2 (7 bases). Trimming left V 1 base short and J 9 bases short, with 13 bases between. Germline V gene data show CDR1 as MNHEY and CDR2 as SMNVEV (reference sequence). The CDR3 spans 14 residues.

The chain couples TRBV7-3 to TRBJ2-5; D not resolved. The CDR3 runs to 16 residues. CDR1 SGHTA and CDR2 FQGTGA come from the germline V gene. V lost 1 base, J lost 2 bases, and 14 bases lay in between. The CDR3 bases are TGTGCCAGCAGCTTAAGACGGAACCCGACTCAAGAGACCCAGTACTTC. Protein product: CASSLRRNPTQETQYF.

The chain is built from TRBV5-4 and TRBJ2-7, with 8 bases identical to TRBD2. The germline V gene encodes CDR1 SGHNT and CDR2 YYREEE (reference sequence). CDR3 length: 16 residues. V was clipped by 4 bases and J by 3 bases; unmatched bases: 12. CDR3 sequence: CASSTGPSGGSYEQYF. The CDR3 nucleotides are TGTGCCAGCAGCACCGGCCCCAGCGGGGGTAGCTACGAGCAGTACTTC.

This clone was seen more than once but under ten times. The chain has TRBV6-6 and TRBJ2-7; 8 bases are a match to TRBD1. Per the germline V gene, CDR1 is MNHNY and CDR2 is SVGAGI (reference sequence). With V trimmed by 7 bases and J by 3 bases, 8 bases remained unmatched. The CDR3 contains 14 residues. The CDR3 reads CASTVDRGGYEQYF. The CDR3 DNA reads TGTGCCAGCACCGTAGACAGGGGAGGCTACGAGCAGTACTTC.

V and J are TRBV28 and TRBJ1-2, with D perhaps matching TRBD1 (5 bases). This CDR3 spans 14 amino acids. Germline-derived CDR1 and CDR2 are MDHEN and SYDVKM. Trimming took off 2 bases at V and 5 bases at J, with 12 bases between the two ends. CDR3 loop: CASSLPLTVYGYTF. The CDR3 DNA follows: TGTGCCAGCAGTTTACCCCTGACAGTATATGGCTACACCTTC.

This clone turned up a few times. In DNA, the CDR3 is TGTGCCATCAGTGAGTCCGGGGTTGGTGAAAAACTGTTTTTT. Translating it yields CAISESGVGEKLFF. This chain connects TRBV10-3 to TRBJ1-4, with unresolved D. The CDR3 has 14 amino acids. V dropped 0 bases and J dropped 7 bases, with 9 bases sitting between them. The germline V gene has CDR1 ENHRY and CDR2 SYGVKD.

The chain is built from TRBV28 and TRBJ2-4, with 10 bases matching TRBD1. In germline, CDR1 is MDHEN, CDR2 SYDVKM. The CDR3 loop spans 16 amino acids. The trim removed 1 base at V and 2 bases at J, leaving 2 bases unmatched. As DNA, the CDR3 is TGTGCCAGCAGTTTATATGACAGGGGGCCCAAAAACATTCAGTACTTC. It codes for CASSLYDRGPKNIQYF. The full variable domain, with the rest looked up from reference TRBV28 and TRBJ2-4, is DVKVTQSSRYLVKRTGEKVFLECVQDMDHENMFWYRQDPGLGLRLIYFSYDVKMKEKGDIPEGYSVSREKKERFSLILESASTNQTSMYLCASSLYDRGPKNIQYFGAGTRLSVL.

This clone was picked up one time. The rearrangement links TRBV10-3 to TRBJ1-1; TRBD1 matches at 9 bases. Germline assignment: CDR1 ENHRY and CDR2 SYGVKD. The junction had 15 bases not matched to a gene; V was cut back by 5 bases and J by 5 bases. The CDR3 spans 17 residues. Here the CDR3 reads CAISSLDRGSRGTEAFF. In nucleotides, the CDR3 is TGTGCCATCAGTAGTTTGGACAGGGGAAGTCGAGGGACTGAAGCTTTCTTT.

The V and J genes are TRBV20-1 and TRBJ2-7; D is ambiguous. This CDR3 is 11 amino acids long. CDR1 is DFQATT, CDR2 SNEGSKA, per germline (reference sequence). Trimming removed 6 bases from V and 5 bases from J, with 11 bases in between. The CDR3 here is CSAPTDNEQYF. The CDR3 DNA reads TGCAGTGCCCCAACCGACAACGAGCAGTACTTC.

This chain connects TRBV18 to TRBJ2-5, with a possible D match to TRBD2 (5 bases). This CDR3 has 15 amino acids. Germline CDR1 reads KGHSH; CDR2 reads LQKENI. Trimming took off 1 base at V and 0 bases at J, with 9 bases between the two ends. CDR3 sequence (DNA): TGTGCCAGCTCACCACTGGACTCGTACCAAGAGACCCAGTACTTC. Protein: CASSPLDSYQETQYF.

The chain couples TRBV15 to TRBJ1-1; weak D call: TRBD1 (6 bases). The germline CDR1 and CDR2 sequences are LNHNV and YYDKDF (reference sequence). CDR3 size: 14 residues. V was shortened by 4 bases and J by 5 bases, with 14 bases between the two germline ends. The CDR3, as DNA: TGTGCCACCAGCATTAGAAGGGGGGGTACTGAAGCTTTCTTT. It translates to CATSIRRGGTEAFF.

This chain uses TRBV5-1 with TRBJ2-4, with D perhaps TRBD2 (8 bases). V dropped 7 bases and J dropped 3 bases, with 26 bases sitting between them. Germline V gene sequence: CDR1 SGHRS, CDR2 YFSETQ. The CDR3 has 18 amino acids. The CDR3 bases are TGCGCCAGCTACGATGGGGACAGCGGGAGATTTGGCAAAAACATTCAGTACTTC. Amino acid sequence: CASYDGDSGRFGKNIQYF. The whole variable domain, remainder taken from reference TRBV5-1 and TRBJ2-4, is KAGVTQTPRYLIKTRGQQVTLSCSPISGHRSVSWYQQTPGQGLQFLFEYFSETQRNKGNFPGRFSGRQFSNSRSEMNVSTLELGDSALYLCASYDGDSGRFGKNIQYFGAGTRLSVL.

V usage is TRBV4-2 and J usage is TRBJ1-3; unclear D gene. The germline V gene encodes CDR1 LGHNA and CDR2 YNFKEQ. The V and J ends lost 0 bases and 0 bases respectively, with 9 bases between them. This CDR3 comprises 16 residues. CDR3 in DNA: TGTGCCAGCAGCCAAGATCTATCAGGCTCTGGAAACACCATATATTTT. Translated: CASSQDLSGSGNTIYF.

The CDR3: CASSPSRGAADTQYF. The CDR3 DNA sequence: TGTGCCAGCAGCCCCTCGCGGGGGGCGGCAGATACGCAGTATTTT. The gene calls are TRBV6-6 and TRBJ2-3, with TRBD2 matching over 8 bases. Trimming removed 6 bases from V and 4 bases from J; junction bases left unmatched: 9. This CDR3 has 15 residues. The V gene's germline CDR1 is MNHNY and CDR2 SVGAGI (reference sequence).

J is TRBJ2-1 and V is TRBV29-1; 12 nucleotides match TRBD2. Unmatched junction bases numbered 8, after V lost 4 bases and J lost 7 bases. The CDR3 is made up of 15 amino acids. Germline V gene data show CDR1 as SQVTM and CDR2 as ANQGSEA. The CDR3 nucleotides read TGCAGCGTTGTCCGGCTAGCGGGGGGGCCGAATGAGCAGTTCTTC. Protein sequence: CSVVRLAGGPNEQFF.

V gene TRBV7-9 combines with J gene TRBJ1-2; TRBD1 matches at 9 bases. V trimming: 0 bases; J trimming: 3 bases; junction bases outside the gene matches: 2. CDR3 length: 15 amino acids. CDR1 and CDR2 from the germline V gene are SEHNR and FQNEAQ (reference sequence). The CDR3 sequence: CASSLATGGDYGYTF. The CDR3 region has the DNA TGTGCCAGCAGCTTAGCGACAGGGGGGGACTATGGCTACACCTTC.

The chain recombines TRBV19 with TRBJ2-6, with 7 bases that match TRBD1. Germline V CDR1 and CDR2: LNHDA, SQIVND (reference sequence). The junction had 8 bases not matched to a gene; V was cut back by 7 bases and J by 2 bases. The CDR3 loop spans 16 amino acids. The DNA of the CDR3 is TGTGCCAGTAATATGAGACAGGGAGCTGGGGCCAACGTCCTGACTTTC. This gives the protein CASNMRQGAGANVLTF.

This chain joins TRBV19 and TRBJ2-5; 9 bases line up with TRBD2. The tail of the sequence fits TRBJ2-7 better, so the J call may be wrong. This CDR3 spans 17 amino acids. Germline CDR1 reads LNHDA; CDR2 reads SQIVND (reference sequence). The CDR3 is CASSADSGTSRSYEQYF. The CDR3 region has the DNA TGTGCCAGTAGCGCTGATTCCGGGACTAGCCGCTCCTACGAGCAGTACTTC.

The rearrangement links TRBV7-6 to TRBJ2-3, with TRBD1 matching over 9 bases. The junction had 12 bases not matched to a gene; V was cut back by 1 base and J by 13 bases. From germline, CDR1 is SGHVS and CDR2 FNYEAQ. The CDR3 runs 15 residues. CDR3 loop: CASSLESGRTGVKYF. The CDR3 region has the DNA TGTGCCAGCAGCTTAGAGTCCGGGAGGACAGGGGTGAAGTATTTT.

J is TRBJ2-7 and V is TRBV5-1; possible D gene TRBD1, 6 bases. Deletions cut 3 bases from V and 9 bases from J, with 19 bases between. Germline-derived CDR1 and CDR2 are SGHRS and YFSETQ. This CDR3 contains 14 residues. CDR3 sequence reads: CASSWGTPADGQYF. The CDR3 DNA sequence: TGCGCCAGCAGCTGGGGGACACCCGCTGACGGGCAGTACTTC.

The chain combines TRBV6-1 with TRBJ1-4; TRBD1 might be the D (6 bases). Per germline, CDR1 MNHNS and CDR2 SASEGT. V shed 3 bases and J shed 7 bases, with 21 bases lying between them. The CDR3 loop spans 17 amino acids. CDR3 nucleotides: TGTGCCAGCAGTGAGCCCCCGGGGAGGGGGGAATTTGAAAAACTGTTTTTT. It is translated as CASSEPPGRGEFEKLFF.

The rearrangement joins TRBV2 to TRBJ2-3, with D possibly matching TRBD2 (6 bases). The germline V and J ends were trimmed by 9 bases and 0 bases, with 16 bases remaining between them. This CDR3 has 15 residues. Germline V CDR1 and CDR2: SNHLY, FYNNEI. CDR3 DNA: TGTGCCAGTACCCCGGGTGGGGGGAGCACAGATACGCAGTATTTT. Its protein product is CASTPGGGSTDTQYF. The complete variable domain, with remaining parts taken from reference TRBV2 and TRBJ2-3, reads EPEVTQTPSHQVTQMGQEVILRCVPISNHLYFYWYRQILGQKVEFLVSFYNNEISEKSEIFDDQFSVERPDGSNFTLKIRSTKLEDSAMYFCASTPGGGSTDTQYFGPGTRLTVL.

The CDR3 DNA follows: TGTGCCTGGAGCAGCAGGGGACAGCCCCAGCATTTT. Amino acid sequence: CAWSSRGQPQHF. The chain carries TRBV30 and TRBJ1-5; a possible D gene is TRBD1 (6 bases). V was trimmed by 3 bases and J by 7 bases, leaving 10 bases between them. This CDR3 has 12 residues. Germline CDR1 reads GTSNPN; CDR2 reads SVGIG (reference sequence).